This T cell receptor (beta chain) was identified during a study of human T cells and chemical hapten exposure. For the study at large: Donors were sensitized with 2% DPC on the upper inner arm.

This clonotype was recorded a few times. The library put unique molecular identifiers onto individual cDNA molecules. In the original analysis: Across samples, TCR counts had a median of about 88,000 and ranged from 23,224 to 690,600. TCRdb re-analysed the RACE reads in MiXCR, keeping a single row per CDR3 protein. TCRdb's processing, not the authors' own work, is the source of the V and J calls. The table has roughly 97,000 distinct CDR3 sequences, about 28% seen once; the top ten hold under 13%. Time point reported: patch test 3, about 24 weeks after DPC sensitization. The treatment here: therapeutic diphenylcyclopropenone sensitization with weekly scalp DPC. Every patch test was put on after a blood sample was taken. In germline, CDR1 is SGHTA, CDR2 FQGNSA. V dropped 5 bases and J dropped 4 bases, with 18 bases sitting between them. CDR3 length equals 15 residues.

The clonotype comes from a middle-aged man with alopecia areata. Some clones in this sample may be carry-over from other donors' samples. The chain recombines TRBV7-2 with TRBJ2-7, with D possibly matching TRBD2 (6 bases). Sequencing was performed on whole blood, taken in connection with sensitization to the hapten diphenylcyclopropenone (DPC). CDR3 coding DNA: TGTGCCAGCAGCGCACAACCGGGAGCCCTGTACGAGCAGTACTTC. Encoded protein: CASSAQPGALYEQYF.